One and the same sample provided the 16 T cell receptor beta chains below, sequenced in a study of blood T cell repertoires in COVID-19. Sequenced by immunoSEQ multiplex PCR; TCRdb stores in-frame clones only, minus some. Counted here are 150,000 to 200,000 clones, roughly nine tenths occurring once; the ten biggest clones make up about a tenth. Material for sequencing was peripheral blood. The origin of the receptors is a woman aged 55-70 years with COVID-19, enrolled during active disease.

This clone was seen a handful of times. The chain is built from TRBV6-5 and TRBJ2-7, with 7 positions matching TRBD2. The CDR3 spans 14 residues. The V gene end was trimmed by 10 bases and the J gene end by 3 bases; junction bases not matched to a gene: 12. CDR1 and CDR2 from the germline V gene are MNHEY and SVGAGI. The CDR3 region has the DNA TGTGCCACCCGGGTTGGGGGGGGTATCTACGAGCAGTACTTC. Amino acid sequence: CATRVGGGIYEQYF.

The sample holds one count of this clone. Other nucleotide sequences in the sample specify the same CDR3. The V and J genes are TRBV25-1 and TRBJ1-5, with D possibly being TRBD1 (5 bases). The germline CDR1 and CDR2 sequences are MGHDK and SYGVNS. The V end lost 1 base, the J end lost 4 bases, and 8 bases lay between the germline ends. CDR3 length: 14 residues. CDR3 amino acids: CASSEFGGNQPQHF. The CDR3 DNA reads TGTGCCAGCAGTGAATTCGGGGGAAATCAGCCCCAGCATTTT.

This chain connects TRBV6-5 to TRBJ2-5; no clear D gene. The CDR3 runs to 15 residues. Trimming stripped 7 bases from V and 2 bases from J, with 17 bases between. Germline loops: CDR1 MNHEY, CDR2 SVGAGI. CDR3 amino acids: CASTFPTLRQETQYF. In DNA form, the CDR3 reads TGTGCCAGCACTTTCCCAACCCTGCGGCAAGAGACCCAGTACTTC.

The CDR3 region is CASSFSDYGYTF. The CDR3 region has the DNA TGTGCCAGCAGCTTTTCGGACTATGGCTACACCTTC. V usage is TRBV7-2 and J usage is TRBJ1-2; no clear D gene. The V end was cut by 3 bases, the J end by 3 bases, with 5 bases between. Per the germline V gene, CDR1 is SGHTA and CDR2 is FQGNSA. This CDR3 contains 12 residues.

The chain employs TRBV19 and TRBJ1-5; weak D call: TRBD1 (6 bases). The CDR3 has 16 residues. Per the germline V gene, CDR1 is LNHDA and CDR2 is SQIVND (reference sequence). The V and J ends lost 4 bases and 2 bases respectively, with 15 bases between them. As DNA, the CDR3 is TGTGCCAGTAGTACAAAAGGGGGTAGAGGCAATCAGCCCCAGCATTTT. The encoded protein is CASSTKGGRGNQPQHF.

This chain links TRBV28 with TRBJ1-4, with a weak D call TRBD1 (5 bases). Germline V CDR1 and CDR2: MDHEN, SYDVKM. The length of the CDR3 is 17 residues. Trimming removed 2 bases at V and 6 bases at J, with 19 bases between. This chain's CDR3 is CASSLLPVNGGDEKLFF. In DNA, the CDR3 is TGTGCCAGCAGTTTACTACCCGTCAATGGGGGGGATGAAAAACTGTTTTTT.

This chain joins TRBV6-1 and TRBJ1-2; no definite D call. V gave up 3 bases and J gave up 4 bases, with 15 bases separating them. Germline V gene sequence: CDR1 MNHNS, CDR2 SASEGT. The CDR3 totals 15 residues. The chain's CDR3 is CASSDIRSSGYGYTF. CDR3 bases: TGTGCCAGCAGTGATATAAGATCGAGCGGCTATGGCTACACCTTC.

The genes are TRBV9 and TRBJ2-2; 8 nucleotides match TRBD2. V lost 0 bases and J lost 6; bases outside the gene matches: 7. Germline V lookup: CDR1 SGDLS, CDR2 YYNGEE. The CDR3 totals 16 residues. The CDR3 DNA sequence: TGTGCCAGCAGCGTAGCCAGCGGGAGAATTGCCGGGGAGCTGTTTTTT. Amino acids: CASSVASGRIAGELFF.

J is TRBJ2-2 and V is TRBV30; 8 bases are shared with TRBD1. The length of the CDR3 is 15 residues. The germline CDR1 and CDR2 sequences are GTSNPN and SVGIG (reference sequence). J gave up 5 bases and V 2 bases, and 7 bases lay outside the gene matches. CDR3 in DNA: TGTGCCTGGAGTTCGCAGGGGGCTAAAACCGGGGAGCTGTTTTTT. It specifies CAWSSQGAKTGELFF.

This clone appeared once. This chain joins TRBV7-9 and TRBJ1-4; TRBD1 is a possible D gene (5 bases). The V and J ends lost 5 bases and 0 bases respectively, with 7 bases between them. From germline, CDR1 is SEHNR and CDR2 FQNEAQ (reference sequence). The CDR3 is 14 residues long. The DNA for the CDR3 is TGTGCCAGCAGCGTGACAGCAACTAATGAAAAACTGTTTTTT. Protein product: CASSVTATNEKLFF.

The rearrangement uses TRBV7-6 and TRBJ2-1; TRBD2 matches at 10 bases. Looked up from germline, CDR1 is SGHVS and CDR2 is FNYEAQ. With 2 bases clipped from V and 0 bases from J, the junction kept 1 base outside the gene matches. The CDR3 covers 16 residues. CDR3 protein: CASSLTSGTSYNEQFF. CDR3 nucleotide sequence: TGTGCCAGCAGCTTAACTAGCGGGACCTCCTACAATGAGCAGTTCTTC.

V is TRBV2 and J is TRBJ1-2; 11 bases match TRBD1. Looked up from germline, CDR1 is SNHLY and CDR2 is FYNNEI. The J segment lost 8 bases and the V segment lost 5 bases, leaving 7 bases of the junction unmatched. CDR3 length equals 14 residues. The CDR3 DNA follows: TGTGCCAGCAGTCTAGGACAGGGGGCGCGGGGCTACACCTTC. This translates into CASSLGQGARGYTF.

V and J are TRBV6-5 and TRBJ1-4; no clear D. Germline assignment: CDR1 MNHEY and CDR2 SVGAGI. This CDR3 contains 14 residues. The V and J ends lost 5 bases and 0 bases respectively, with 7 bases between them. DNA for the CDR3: TGTGCCAGCAGTCCCTTTACAACTAATGAAAAACTGTTTTTT. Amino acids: CASSPFTTNEKLFF.

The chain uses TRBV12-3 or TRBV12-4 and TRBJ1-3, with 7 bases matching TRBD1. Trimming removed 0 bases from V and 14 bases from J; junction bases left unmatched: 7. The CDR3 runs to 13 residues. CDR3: CASSLARTGLLYF. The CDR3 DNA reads TGTGCCAGCAGTTTAGCGAGGACAGGACTTTTATATTTT.

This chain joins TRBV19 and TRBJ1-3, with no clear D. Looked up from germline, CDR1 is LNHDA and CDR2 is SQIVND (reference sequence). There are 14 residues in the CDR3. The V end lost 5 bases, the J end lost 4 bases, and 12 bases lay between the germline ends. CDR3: CASSEGLRGNTIYF. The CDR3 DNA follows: TGTGCCAGTAGTGAGGGCCTGAGGGGAAACACCATATATTTT.

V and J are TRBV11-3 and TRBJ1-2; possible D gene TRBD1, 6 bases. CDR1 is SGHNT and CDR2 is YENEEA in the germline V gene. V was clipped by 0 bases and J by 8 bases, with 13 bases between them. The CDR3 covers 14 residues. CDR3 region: CASSLDRGGSGYTF. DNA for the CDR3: TGTGCCAGCAGCTTAGATAGGGGGGGCTCCGGCTACACCTTC. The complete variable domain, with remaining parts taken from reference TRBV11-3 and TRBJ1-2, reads EAGVVQSPRYKIIEKKQPVAFWCNPISGHNTLYWYLQNLGQGPELLIRYENEEAVDDSQLPKDRFSAERLKGVDSTLKIQPAELGDSAVYLCASSLDRGGSGYTFGSGTRLTVV.